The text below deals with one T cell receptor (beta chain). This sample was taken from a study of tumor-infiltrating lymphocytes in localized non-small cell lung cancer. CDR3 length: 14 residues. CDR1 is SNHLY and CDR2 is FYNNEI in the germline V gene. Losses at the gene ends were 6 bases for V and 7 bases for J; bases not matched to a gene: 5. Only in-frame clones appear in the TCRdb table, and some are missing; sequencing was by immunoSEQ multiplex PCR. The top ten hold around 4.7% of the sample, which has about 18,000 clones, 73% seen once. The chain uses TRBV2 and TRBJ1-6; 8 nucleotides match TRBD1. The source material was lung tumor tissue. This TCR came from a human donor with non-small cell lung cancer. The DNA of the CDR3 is TGTGCCAGCAGCGGACAGGGTCGGAATTCACCCCTCCACTTT. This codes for CASSGQGRNSPLHF.